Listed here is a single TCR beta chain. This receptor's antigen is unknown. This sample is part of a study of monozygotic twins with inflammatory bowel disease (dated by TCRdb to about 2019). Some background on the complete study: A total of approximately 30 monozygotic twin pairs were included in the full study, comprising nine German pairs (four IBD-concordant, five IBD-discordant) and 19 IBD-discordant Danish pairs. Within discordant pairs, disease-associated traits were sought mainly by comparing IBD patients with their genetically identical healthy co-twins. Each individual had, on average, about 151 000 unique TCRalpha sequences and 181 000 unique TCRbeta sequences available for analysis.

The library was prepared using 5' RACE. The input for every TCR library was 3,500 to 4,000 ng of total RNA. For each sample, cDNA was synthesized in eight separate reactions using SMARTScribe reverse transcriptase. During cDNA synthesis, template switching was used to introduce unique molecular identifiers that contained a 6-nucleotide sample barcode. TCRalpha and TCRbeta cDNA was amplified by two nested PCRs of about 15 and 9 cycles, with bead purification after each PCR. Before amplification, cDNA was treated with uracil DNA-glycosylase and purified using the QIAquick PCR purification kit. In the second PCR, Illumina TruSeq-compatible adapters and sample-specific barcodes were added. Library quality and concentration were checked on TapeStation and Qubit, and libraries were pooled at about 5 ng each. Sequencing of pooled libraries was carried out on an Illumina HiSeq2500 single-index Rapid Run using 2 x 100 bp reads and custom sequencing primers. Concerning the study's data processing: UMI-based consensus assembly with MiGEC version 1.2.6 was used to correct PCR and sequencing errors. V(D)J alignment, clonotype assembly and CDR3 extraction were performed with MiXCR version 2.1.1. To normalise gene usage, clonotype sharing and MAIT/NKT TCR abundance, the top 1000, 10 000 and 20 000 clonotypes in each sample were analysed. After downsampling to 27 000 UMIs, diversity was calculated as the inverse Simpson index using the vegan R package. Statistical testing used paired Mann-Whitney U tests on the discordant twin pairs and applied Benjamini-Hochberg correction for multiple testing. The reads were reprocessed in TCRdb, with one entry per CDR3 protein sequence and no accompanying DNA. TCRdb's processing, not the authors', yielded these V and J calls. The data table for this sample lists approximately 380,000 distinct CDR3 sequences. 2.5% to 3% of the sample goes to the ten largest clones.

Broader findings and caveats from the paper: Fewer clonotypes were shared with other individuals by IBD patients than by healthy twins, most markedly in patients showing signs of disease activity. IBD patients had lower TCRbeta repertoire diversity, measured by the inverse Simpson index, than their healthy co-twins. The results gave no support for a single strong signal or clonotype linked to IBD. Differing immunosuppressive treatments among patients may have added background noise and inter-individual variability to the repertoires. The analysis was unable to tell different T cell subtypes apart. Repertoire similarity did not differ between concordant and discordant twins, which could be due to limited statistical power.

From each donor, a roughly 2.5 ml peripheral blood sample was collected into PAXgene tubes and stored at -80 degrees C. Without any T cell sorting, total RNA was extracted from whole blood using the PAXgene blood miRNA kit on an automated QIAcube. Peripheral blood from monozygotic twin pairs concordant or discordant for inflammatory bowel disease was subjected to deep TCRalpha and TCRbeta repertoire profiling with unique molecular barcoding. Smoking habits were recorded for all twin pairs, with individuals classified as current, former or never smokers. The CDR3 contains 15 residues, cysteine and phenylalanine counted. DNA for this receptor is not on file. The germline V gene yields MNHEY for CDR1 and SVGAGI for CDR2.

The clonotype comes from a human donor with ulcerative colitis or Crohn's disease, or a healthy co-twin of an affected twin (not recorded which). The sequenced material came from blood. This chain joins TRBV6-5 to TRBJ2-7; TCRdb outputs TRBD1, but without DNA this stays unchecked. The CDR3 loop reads CASRYRDRDTYEQYF.